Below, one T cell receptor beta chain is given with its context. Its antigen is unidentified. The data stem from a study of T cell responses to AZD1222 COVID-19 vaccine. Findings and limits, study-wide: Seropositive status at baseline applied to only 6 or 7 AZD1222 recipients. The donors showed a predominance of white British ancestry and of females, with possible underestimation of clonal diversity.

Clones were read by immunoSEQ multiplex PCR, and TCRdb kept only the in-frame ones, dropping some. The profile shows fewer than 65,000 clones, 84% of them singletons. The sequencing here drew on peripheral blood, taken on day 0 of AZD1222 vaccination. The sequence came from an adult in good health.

The CDR3 spells CASSQRETGELFF. CDR3 coding DNA: TGTGCCAGCTCACAAAGAGAAACCGGGGAGCTGTTTTTT. The chain recombines TRBV18 with TRBJ2-2; D call uncertain. Germline CDR1 and CDR2: KGHSH and LQKENI. The length of the CDR3 is 13 residues. The V end lost 4 bases, the J end lost 5 bases, and 8 bases lay between the germline ends.